This entry lists 24 T cell receptor beta chains sequenced from one sample in a study of blood T cell repertoires in COVID-19. The repertoire was sequenced with immunoSEQ multiplex PCR; TCRdb's copy has only in-frame clones and lacks some. The profile shows fewer than 200,000 clones, roughly 88% of them singletons. Sequenced: peripheral blood. These receptors all come from an elderly woman with active or convalescent COVID-19.

This chain uses TRBV5-6 with TRBJ1-1; D is ambiguous. The CDR3 runs 13 residues. V was trimmed by 0 bases and J by 5 bases, leaving 8 bases between them. Germline lookup yields CDR1 SGHDT and CDR2 YYEEEE. The CDR3 DNA sequence: TGTGCCAGCAGCTTGGGGCAGATAACTGAAGCTTTCTTT. This translates into CASSLGQITEAFF. Variable domain in full (rest from reference TRBV5-6 and TRBJ1-1): DAGVTQSPTHLIKTRGQQVTLRCSPKSGHDTVSWYQQALGQGPQFIFQYYEEEERQRGNFPDRFSGHQFPNYSSELNVNALLLGDSALYLCASSLGQITEAFFGQGTRLTVV.

V is TRBV10-3 and J is TRBJ1-2; the D is unclear. CDR1 is ENHRY and CDR2 is SYGVKD in the germline V gene. The ends were cut back, 3 bases at V and 6 bases at J, with 14 bases in the middle. The CDR3 consists of 14 residues. The CDR3 sequence is CAISDPGWRDGYTF. In DNA, the CDR3 is TGTGCCATCAGTGACCCCGGGTGGAGGGATGGCTACACCTTC.

V usage is TRBV9 and J usage is TRBJ1-1; a possible D gene is TRBD1 (5 bases). This CDR3 region has 14 residues. The germline V gene encodes CDR1 SGDLS and CDR2 YYNGEE. V lost 3 bases to trimming and J lost 1 base, with 10 bases between them. For the CDR3, the DNA is TGTGCCAGCAGCGCCAGGGTATCGAACACTGAAGCTTTCTTT. Protein sequence: CASSARVSNTEAFF.

This chain connects TRBV29-1 to TRBJ2-1; 10 nucleotides line up with TRBD2. Germline V gene sequence: CDR1 SQVTM, CDR2 ANQGSEA. This CDR3 is built from 19 residues. Losses at the gene ends were 4 bases for V and 0 bases for J; bases not matched to a gene: 15. In DNA form, the CDR3 reads TGCAGCGTTGCCCCCGCGGCTAGCGGGGGCCTGAGCTCCTACAATGAGCAGTTCTTC. Amino acids: CSVAPAASGGLSSYNEQFF.

The genes are TRBV12-3 or TRBV12-4 and TRBJ2-7; D is perhaps TRBD1 (6 bases). The CDR3 length is 13 residues. The V and J ends lost 6 bases and 7 bases respectively, with 16 bases between them. As DNA, the CDR3 is TGTGCCAGCAGCGTCGGGACAACCTCGGAGCAGTACTTC. Residues: CASSVGTTSEQYF.

This chain joins TRBV29-1 and TRBJ2-7; possible D gene TRBD2, 6 bases. Germline loops: CDR1 SQVTM, CDR2 ANQGSEA. Deletions cut 8 bases from V and 0 bases from J, with 11 bases between. CDR3 length: 12 residues. CDR3 amino acids: CSCRGNSYEQYF. CDR3 in DNA: TGCAGCTGCCGGGGGAACTCCTACGAGCAGTACTTC.

This chain links TRBV27 with TRBJ2-2; TRBD1 matches 8 bases. The CDR3 is 14 amino acids. V shed 4 bases and J 4 bases; nucleotides not matched to a gene: 2. Germline lookup yields CDR1 MNHEY and CDR2 SMNVEV (reference sequence). CDR3 amino acids: CASSSQGATGELFF. The CDR3 bases are TGTGCCAGCAGTTCCCAGGGGGCCACCGGGGAGCTGTTTTTT.

CDR3 protein: CASTEQGYGYTF. CDR3 coding DNA: TGTGCCAGCACCGAGCAGGGCTATGGCTACACCTTC. The chain is built from TRBV6-5 and TRBJ1-2, with a tentative D call TRBD1 (5 bases). The germline V gene has CDR1 MNHEY and CDR2 SVGAGI. This CDR3 region has 12 residues. V was trimmed by 7 bases and J by 4 bases, leaving 10 bases between them.

This sequence joins TRBV19 and TRBJ2-7, with D possibly TRBD2 on 7 matching bases. Germline V lookup: CDR1 LNHDA, CDR2 SQIVND (reference sequence). There are 15 residues in the CDR3. V shed 6 bases and J shed 0 bases, with 15 bases lying between them. CDR3 nucleotide sequence: TGTGCCAGTAGAGGAAGGGGGGGTTCCTCCTACGAGCAGTACTTC. Its protein product is CASRGRGGSSYEQYF.

This rearrangement joins TRBV6-5 to TRBJ1-6; TRBD1 matches at 7 bases. CDR3 length equals 15 residues. The ends lost 6 bases at V and 3 bases at J; junction bases unmatched: 5. Germline CDR1 reads MNHEY; CDR2 reads SVGAGI. CDR3 residues: CASSARQGYNSPLHF. The CDR3 region has the DNA TGTGCCAGCAGCGCACGACAGGGCTATAATTCACCCCTCCACTTT.

The chain has TRBV7-2 and TRBJ2-1; D possibly corresponds to TRBD1 (6 bases). Germline lookup yields CDR1 SGHTA and CDR2 FQGNSA. Trimming shortened V by 5 bases and J by 3 bases, and 14 bases separated the two germline ends. This CDR3 comprises 15 residues. The DNA of the CDR3 is TGTGCCAGCAGCGGACTCGGGACACTCTACAATGAGCAGTTCTTC. Translating it yields CASSGLGTLYNEQFF.

This chain connects TRBV27 to TRBJ1-5; 9 bases are a match to TRBD1. The CDR3 has 14 residues. The ends lost 3 bases at V and 9 bases at J; junction bases unmatched: 6. Germline values: CDR1 MNHEY, CDR2 SMNVEV (reference sequence). The CDR3 reads CASSFGTGNSPQHF. CDR3 nucleotide sequence: TGTGCCAGCAGTTTCGGGACAGGGAACTCGCCCCAGCATTTT.

The V gene is TRBV23-1, the J gene TRBJ2-5, with D maybe TRBD2 (6 bases). TRBV23-1 is placed among ORFs of uncertain function. V was pared by 2 bases and J by 4 bases, with 11 bases between. The length of the CDR3 is 14 residues. The CDR3 spells CASSQVTAGETQYF. Written as DNA, the CDR3 is TGCGCCAGCAGTCAAGTTACAGCGGGAGAGACCCAGTACTTC.

J is TRBJ2-7 and V is TRBV19, with TRBD1 matching over 8 bases. The ends lost 5 bases at V and 7 bases at J; junction bases unmatched: 10. In germline, CDR1 is LNHDA, CDR2 SQIVND (reference sequence). The CDR3 contains 14 residues. The CDR3 spells CASSLRDRTAEQYF. CDR3 in DNA: TGTGCCAGTAGTCTCCGGGACAGGACGGCAGAGCAGTACTTC.

The chain recombines TRBV19 with TRBJ1-2; a possible D gene is TRBD1 (5 bases). The CDR3 has 15 amino acids. Germline loops: CDR1 LNHDA, CDR2 SQIVND (reference sequence). V lost 7 bases and J lost 8, with 23 bases in between. The chain's CDR3 is CASIPSGTLVRGYTF. The CDR3, as DNA: TGTGCCAGTATTCCTTCCGGGACTCTCGTTAGGGGCTACACCTTC.

The CDR3 here is CASSSGGRETQYF. CDR3 coding DNA: TGCGCCAGCAGCTCCGGGGGACGAGAGACCCAGTACTTC. V gene TRBV5-1 combines with J gene TRBJ2-5; TRBD2 might be the D (6 bases). Trimming shortened V by 3 bases and J by 4 bases, and 10 bases separated the two germline ends. This CDR3 region has 13 residues. Germline loops: CDR1 SGHRS, CDR2 YFSETQ.

V usage is TRBV4-1 and J usage is TRBJ1-3; no definite D call. The germline CDR1 and CDR2 sequences are MGHRA and YSYEKL. V lost 0 bases and J lost 2, with 8 bases in between. The length of the CDR3 is 15 residues. Here the CDR3 DNA reads TGCGCCAGCAGCCAAGACGGCGGGGCTGGAAACACCATATATTTT. Translated, it gives CASSQDGGAGNTIYF.

The CDR3 nucleotides read TGTGCCAGTAGTCCTGCTTCAGGTGACTATGGCTACACCTTC. Translated, it gives CASSPASGDYGYTF. This chain joins TRBV19 and TRBJ1-2; no clear D gene. CDR3 size: 14 residues. V lost 5 bases to trimming and J lost 3 bases, with 13 bases between them. Germline V lookup: CDR1 LNHDA, CDR2 SQIVND (reference sequence).

The chain is built from TRBV7-8 and TRBJ1-4; D remains ambiguous. V lost 3 bases, J lost 4 bases, and 9 bases lay in between. The CDR3 loop spans 14 amino acids. Per germline, CDR1 SGHVS and CDR2 FQNEAQ. The CDR3 protein is CASSFSGGNEKLFF. Here the CDR3 DNA reads TGTGCCAGCAGCTTCTCAGGTGGTAATGAAAAACTGTTTTTT.

V is TRBV27 and J is TRBJ1-2; 9 bases match TRBD1. Germline values: CDR1 MNHEY, CDR2 SMNVEV (reference sequence). V was clipped by 4 bases and J by 7 bases; unmatched bases: 10. CDR3 length: 15 amino acids. Here the CDR3 reads CASSSGGTGQVGYTF. The CDR3 DNA follows: TGTGCCAGCAGTTCCGGCGGGACAGGGCAGGTTGGCTACACCTTC.

This chain uses TRBV7-2 with TRBJ1-2; 7 bases are a match to TRBD1. Germline V gene sequence: CDR1 SGHTA, CDR2 FQGNSA. This CDR3 region has 15 residues. With 0 bases clipped from V and 4 bases from J, the junction kept 5 bases outside the gene matches. Here the CDR3 reads CASSLASGQIYGYTF. In DNA, the CDR3 is TGTGCCAGCAGCTTAGCATCGGGACAGATCTATGGCTACACCTTC.

V gene TRBV15 combines with J gene TRBJ1-5, with D maybe TRBD1 (6 bases). There are 15 residues in the CDR3. Germline assignment: CDR1 LNHNV and CDR2 YYDKDF (reference sequence). Trimming removed 1 base at V and 4 bases at J, with 11 bases between. The CDR3 is CATSRVGGWNQPQHF. CDR3 nucleotides: TGTGCCACCAGCAGAGTTGGGGGCTGGAATCAGCCCCAGCATTTT.

This sequence joins TRBV11-2 and TRBJ1-4, with D tentatively TRBD1 (6 bases). The CDR3 consists of 14 residues. The germline V and J ends were trimmed by 6 bases and 3 bases, with 11 bases remaining between them. CDR1 is SGHAT, CDR2 FQNNGV, per germline. In DNA, the CDR3 is TGTGCCAGCAGTTTCTCAGGGGCTAATGAAAAACTGTTTTTT. This gives the protein CASSFSGANEKLFF.

The CDR3 coding sequence is TGTGCCAGCAGTTACGCGGTAGCGGGGGGCGAGCAGTTCTTC. This sequence encodes CASSYAVAGGEQFF. V usage is TRBV6-5 and J usage is TRBJ2-1, with TRBD2 identical over 10 bases. CDR1 is MNHEY and CDR2 is SVGAGI in the germline V gene. Unmatched junction bases numbered 5, after V lost 2 bases and J lost 10 bases. This CDR3 comprises 14 residues.